These 25 T cell receptor beta chains came from one sample sequenced in a study of blood T cell repertoires in COVID-19. TCRdb keeps only in-frame clones here, not all; method: immunoSEQ multiplex PCR. The sample has roughly 160,000 clones; about 85% are singletons. Sequences were obtained from peripheral blood. These receptors all stem from a middle-aged man with acute or convalescent COVID-19.

CDR3: CASSKNLEKNTEAFF. CDR3 nucleotide sequence: TGTGCCAGTAGTAAAAACCTCGAGAAGAACACTGAAGCTTTCTTT. The chain employs TRBV19 and TRBJ1-1, with no clear D. Germline CDR1 and CDR2: LNHDA and SQIVND (reference sequence). V lost 4 bases, J lost 1 base, and 13 bases lay in between. This CDR3 contains 15 residues.

The chain has TRBV27 and TRBJ1-2, with a tentative D call TRBD1 (6 bases). Per germline, CDR1 MNHEY and CDR2 SMNVEV (reference sequence). The CDR3 loop spans 15 amino acids. With 5 bases removed from V and 4 bases from J, the gap between germline ends came to 17 bases. The CDR3 DNA reads TGTGCCAGCAGTAACGACCCGACAGGATTCTATGGCTACACCTTC. It translates to CASSNDPTGFYGYTF.

The J gene is TRBJ1-1, the V gene TRBV6-5; D uncertain. In germline, CDR1 is MNHEY, CDR2 SVGAGI. V was pared by 10 bases and J by 3 bases, with 6 bases between. The CDR3 sequence is 10 residues long. The CDR3: CAIVDTEAFF. The CDR3 nucleotides are TGTGCCATCGTCGACACTGAAGCTTTCTTT.

The genes are TRBV5-1 and TRBJ1-2; 8 bases are shared with TRBD1. Germline CDR1 reads SGHRS; CDR2 reads YFSETQ. V shed 8 bases and J 0 bases; nucleotides not matched to a gene: 18. The CDR3 is 18 residues long. The CDR3 coding sequence is TGCGCCAGTAGTAATACAATCGGCAGGGGGCACCCTAACTATGGCTACACCTTC. Translating it yields CASSNTIGRGHPNYGYTF.

The rearrangement links TRBV7-2 to TRBJ1-2; unclear D gene. Germline-derived CDR1 and CDR2 are SGHTA and FQGNSA. The CDR3 sequence is 12 residues long. V was cut by 1 base and J by 9 bases, with 9 bases left in between. CDR3 region: CASSLVSHSYTF. DNA for the CDR3: TGTGCCAGCAGCTTAGTTTCACATAGCTACACCTTC.

This rearrangement joins TRBV19 to TRBJ1-5; D may be TRBD1 (6 bases). Germline CDR1 reads LNHDA; CDR2 reads SQIVND (reference sequence). Trimming took off 11 bases at V and 5 bases at J, with 19 bases between the two ends. The CDR3 totals 14 residues. The CDR3 region is CARGGGLGDQPQHF. In DNA form, the CDR3 reads TGTGCCCGCGGGGGGGGGCTAGGGGATCAGCCCCAGCATTTT.

In nucleotides, the CDR3 is TGTGCCAGCAGCTTATCGGGTCGAGACACAGATACGCAGTATTTT. This gives the protein CASSLSGRDTDTQYF. The V call is TRBV7-3, the J call TRBJ2-3; no reliable D call. V lost 2 bases, J lost 2 bases, and 11 bases lay in between. Germline V lookup: CDR1 SGHTA, CDR2 FQGTGA. The length of the CDR3 is 15 residues.

The chain links TRBV4-1 to TRBJ2-7; tentatively, D is TRBD1 (6 bases). V shed 0 bases and J shed 3 bases, with 15 bases lying between them. Per germline, CDR1 MGHRA and CDR2 YSYEKL. This CDR3 has 16 amino acids. CDR3 bases: TGCGCCAGCAGCCAAGATCGTCAGGGGTCGATCTACGAGCAGTACTTC. Translation gives CASSQDRQGSIYEQYF.

The rearrangement uses TRBV30 and TRBJ1-4; no clear D. Germline CDR1 GTSNPN, CDR2 SVGIG (reference sequence). The CDR3 runs 14 residues. Deletions cut 0 bases from V and 0 bases from J, with 5 bases between. The CDR3 nucleotides are TGTGCCTGGAGTGTCGGGGCAACTAATGAAAAACTGTTTTTT. It translates to CAWSVGATNEKLFF.

CDR3 nucleotide sequence: TGCGCCAGCAGCTTAAACACAGGGACCACTGAAGCTTTCTTT. Translation: CASSLNTGTTEAFF. This rearrangement joins TRBV5-1 to TRBJ1-1, with TRBD1 as a possible D gene (6 bases). The germline CDR1 and CDR2 sequences are SGHRS and YFSETQ. CDR3 length: 14 residues. With 2 bases removed from V and 4 bases from J, the gap between germline ends came to 12 bases. Together with reference TRBV5-1 and TRBJ1-1, the CDR3 gives the full variable domain: KAGVTQTPRYLIKTRGQQVTLSCSPISGHRSVSWYQQTPGQGLQFLFEYFSETQRNKGNFPGRFSGRQFSNSRSEMNVSTLELGDSALYLCASSLNTGTTEAFFGQGTRLTVV.

J is TRBJ1-2 and V is TRBV6-6; 7 positions match TRBD1. The CDR3 loop spans 17 amino acids. CDR1 and CDR2 from the germline V gene are MNHNY and SVGAGI (reference sequence). With 6 bases clipped from V and 4 bases from J, the junction kept 17 bases outside the gene matches. CDR3 amino acids: CASSRSGRGGAGYGYTF. The CDR3, as DNA: TGTGCCAGCAGCCGATCGGGTCGAGGGGGCGCTGGCTATGGCTACACCTTC.

The CDR3 bases are TGTGCCAGCTCACCACTCGGGGACTCTAACTATGGCTACACCTTC. Its protein product is CASSPLGDSNYGYTF. J is TRBJ1-2 and V is TRBV18, with a tentative D call TRBD1 (5 bases). The CDR3 contains 15 residues. The germline gives CDR1 KGHSH, CDR2 LQKENI. V was cut by 1 base and J by 0 bases, with 9 bases left in between.

The V call is TRBV5-1, the J call TRBJ2-1; tentative D call: TRBD1 (6 bases). Trimming left V 0 bases short and J 1 base short, with 11 bases between. CDR3 length: 16 residues. CDR1 is SGHRS, CDR2 YFSETQ, per germline. CDR3 DNA sequence: TGCGCCAGCAGCTTGGTAGGGGGACGATCCTACAATGAGCAGTTCTTC. Its protein product is CASSLVGGRSYNEQFF.

This clone showed up just a few times. The chain uses TRBV7-8 and TRBJ2-2, with 14 bases lining up with TRBD2. V was pared by 2 bases and J by 5 bases, with 1 base of the junction left unmatched. Germline V gene data show CDR1 as SGHVS and CDR2 as FQNEAQ. The CDR3 length is 16 residues. For the CDR3, the DNA is TGTGCCAGCAGCTTAAGGACTAGCGGGGGGACCGGGGAGCTGTTTTTT. This gives the protein CASSLRTSGGTGELFF.

The V call is TRBV5-1, the J call TRBJ2-7; perhaps TRBD2 as D (6 bases). Trimming removed 4 bases from V and 9 bases from J, with 17 bases in between. This CDR3 is built from 13 residues. CDR1 and CDR2 from the germline V gene are SGHRS and YFSETQ. The CDR3 DNA reads as TGCGCCAGCAGCGGGACGGCGCCAGCGGGGCAGTACTTC. Its translation: CASSGTAPAGQYF.

The chain uses TRBV28 and TRBJ1-1; D is undetermined. With 5 bases removed from V and 0 bases from J, the gap between germline ends came to 13 bases. CDR1 and CDR2 from the germline V gene are MDHEN and SYDVKM. The CDR3 totals 15 residues. The CDR3 loop is CASSPPRDLNTEAFF. Here the CDR3 DNA reads TGTGCCAGCAGTCCCCCACGGGATTTGAACACTGAAGCTTTCTTT.

This clone was seen a few times. J is TRBJ1-1 and V is TRBV19; D is unclear. Trimming removed 4 bases at V and 3 bases at J, with 6 bases between. Germline CDR1 LNHDA, CDR2 SQIVND (reference sequence). There are 12 residues in the CDR3. CDR3 nucleotides: TGTGCCAGTAGTACGGGGTACACTGAAGCTTTCTTT. Protein sequence: CASSTGYTEAFF.

This clone was picked up a small number of times. This CDR3 reads CASSEWTGGGYTF. As DNA, the CDR3 is TGTGCCAGCAGTGAATGGACAGGGGGCGGCTACACCTTC. The chain recombines TRBV6-1 with TRBJ1-2; TRBD1 matches at 11 bases. The germline V gene encodes CDR1 MNHNS and CDR2 SASEGT. This CDR3 contains 13 residues. The junction had 1 base not matched to a gene; V was cut back by 2 bases and J by 8 bases.

This clone has a single count. The gene calls are TRBV28 and TRBJ1-1; 9 nucleotides align to TRBD1. This CDR3 comprises 15 residues. V was pared by 4 bases and J by 5 bases, with 8 bases of the junction left unmatched. Germline lookup yields CDR1 MDHEN and CDR2 SYDVKM. The DNA for the CDR3 is TGTGCCAGCAGTTCAACGGACAGGGGATGGACTGAAGCTTTCTTT. This codes for CASSSTDRGWTEAFF. The full variable domain, in which reference TRBV28 and TRBJ1-1 provide the parts outside the CDR3, is DVKVTQSSRYLVKRTGEKVFLECVQDMDHENMFWYRQDPGLGLRLIYFSYDVKMKEKGDIPEGYSVSREKKERFSLILESASTNQTSMYLCASSSTDRGWTEAFFGQGTRLTVV.

The rearrangement links TRBV6-5 to TRBJ1-6; TRBD1 matches 8 bases. Germline V gene lookup returns CDR1 MNHEY and CDR2 SVGAGI. The CDR3 length is 15 residues. The trim removed 3 bases at V and 8 bases at J, leaving 6 bases unmatched. CDR3 nucleotides: TGTGCCAGCAGTTATTTACGGGACAGGTATTCACCCCTCCACTTT. This translates into CASSYLRDRYSPLHF.

Only one count was recorded for this clone. The chain links TRBV2 to TRBJ1-3, with D perhaps TRBD1 (6 bases). Trimming removed 7 bases from V and 2 bases from J, with 12 bases in between. CDR3 length: 14 residues. Germline V lookup: CDR1 SNHLY, CDR2 FYNNEI. DNA of the CDR3: TGTGCCAGCACCGGGACAATAACTGGAAACACCATATATTTT. This gives the protein CASTGTITGNTIYF.

The genes are TRBV3-1 (or the pseudogene TRBV3-2) and TRBJ2-3; 11 nucleotides align to TRBD2. The CDR3 has 14 amino acids. V trimming: 4 bases; J trimming: 4 bases; junction bases outside the gene matches: 1. Germline CDR1 LGHDT, CDR2 YNNKEL (reference sequence). CDR3 region: CASSRLAGPDTQYF. CDR3 DNA sequence: TGTGCCAGCAGCCGACTAGCGGGGCCAGATACGCAGTATTTT.

Only one count was recorded for this clone. The chain links TRBV5-1 to TRBJ2-1; the match to TRBD2 covers 7 bases. V was clipped by 0 bases and J by 4 bases; unmatched bases: 4. CDR3 size: 15 residues. Germline V gives CDR1 SGHRS, CDR2 YFSETQ. The CDR3 DNA sequence: TGCGCCAGCAGCTTGGAAGCGGGGCTGTACAATGAGCAGTTCTTC. Amino acids: CASSLEAGLYNEQFF.

This chain links TRBV11-2 with TRBJ2-5; TRBD2 is a possible D gene (5 bases). Germline loops: CDR1 SGHAT, CDR2 FQNNGV. Trimming left V 0 bases short and J 5 bases short, with 7 bases between. The CDR3 loop spans 13 amino acids. The CDR3 nucleotides read TGTGCCAGCAGCTTAGAACGGGGTGAGACCCAGTACTTC. Its translation: CASSLERGETQYF.

This clone was detected only a few times. This rearrangement joins TRBV6-1 to TRBJ1-6; 8 nucleotides line up with TRBD1. The CDR3 is made up of 15 amino acids. The germline CDR1 and CDR2 sequences are MNHNS and SASEGT. J lost 10 bases, V lost 3 bases, and 8 bases had no gene match. The CDR3 DNA reads TGTGCCAGCAGTGAGGCACAGGGGGAGGAATCACCCCTCCACTTT. Translated, it gives CASSEAQGEESPLHF.